This T cell receptor (beta chain) originates from a study of blood T cell repertoires in COVID-19. Study as a whole: Donors in the United States, Italy and Spain gave samples during acute or convalescent COVID-19. T cells, B-cell-depleted T cells, or PBMCs provided the cDNA or gDNA that served as material.

The CDR3 has 14 amino acids. The V gene's germline CDR1 is LNHDA and CDR2 SQIVND (reference sequence). Trimming removed 2 bases from V and 3 bases from J, with 7 bases in between. Methods used by the authors: Estimated nucleated cell counts came from reference gene primer amplification. Measured with immunoSEQ multiplex PCR; TCRdb has only the in-frame clones, and not every one. From that table come the V and J calls and clone size; the DNA was used to work out D and trimming. The data contain tens of thousands of clones, around 90% of them singletons. J is TRBJ1-4 and V is TRBV19, with D unresolved. Sequencing used peripheral blood. This TCR was sampled from an elderly man with acute or convalescent COVID-19. CDR3 coding DNA: TGTGCCAGTAGTATACAGGATTCTAATGAAAAACTGTTTTTT. Translation: CASSIQDSNEKLFF.